These T cell receptor beta chains were read from a single sample in a study of blood T cell repertoires in COVID-19. TCRdb's copy holds only in-frame clones and misses some; the assay was immunoSEQ multiplex PCR. This table holds around 200,000 clones, about 88% found once. The sample comprised peripheral blood. The receptors were gathered from a young man with active or convalescent COVID-19. CDR3s leave out the opening cysteine and the closing phenylalanine or tryptophan.

j_call v_call cdr3_aa
TRBJ1-4 TRBV7-9 ASSLGWDRDATNEKLF
TRBJ2-7 TRBV7-9 ASSSDSAYEQY
TRBJ2-1 TRBV19 ASSSGTTYNEQF
TRBJ2-5 TRBV7-9 ASVGAWETQY
TRBJ2-3 TRBV30 ASTTGASTDTQY
TRBJ2-1 TRBV19 ATQDWATDSYNEQF
TRBJ1-1 TRBV12-3/TRBV12-4 ASSSDRNTEAF
TRBJ1-1 TRBV15 ATSRVTGERAF
TRBJ1-3 TRBV2 ASSVSGQGTPGNTIY
TRBJ1-4 TRBV6-2/TRBV6-3 ASSRREGTNEKLF
TRBJ2-1 TRBV3-1/TRBV3-2 ASSQFSVEQF
TRBJ2-3 TRBV5-8 ASSWASGSLSTDTQY
TRBJ2-1 TRBV18 ASSPEGLSGRAYNEQF
TRBJ2-3 TRBV15 ATSRGAGSDTQY
TRBJ2-7 TRBV7-2 ASSTQIGTEQY
TRBJ1-1 TRBV12-3/TRBV12-4 ASSFIGTEAF
TRBJ1-1 TRBV3-1/TRBV3-2 ASSQRGGRTEAF
TRBJ2-5 TRBV12-3/TRBV12-4 ASSFGVGETQY
TRBJ1-3 TRBV5-1 ASSPGQILSGNTIY
TRBJ1-6 TRBV5-1 ASSLEQGGNSPLH
TRBJ1-1 TRBV19 ASTMGGRVTEAF
TRBJ1-1 TRBV30 AWSAGYTEAF
TRBJ1-6 TRBV7-6 ASSLEGRGNSPLH
TRBJ2-1 TRBV15 ATSRDDRAGGYNEQF
TRBJ1-1 TRBV6-5 ASMAGRGSTEAF
TRBJ1-1 TRBV29-1 SVEAAMNTEAF
TRBJ2-7 TRBV19 ASSQVAGPYEQY
TRBJ1-2 TRBV6-4 ASSADSQMGGYT
TRBJ1-1 TRBV18 ASSPPTGVDTEAF
TRBJ2-3 TRBV13 ASSPSAGGPTDTQY
TRBJ2-7 TRBV5-6 ASSSGQGAYEQY
TRBJ2-1 TRBV27 ASSFTSSGEQF
TRBJ1-1 TRBV5-1 ASSLAGGGTEAF
TRBJ2-1 TRBV9 ASSVLDRRQGEQF
TRBJ1-1 TRBV19 ASKFWTGRTTEAF
TRBJ2-2 TRBV6-1 ASSEGWTSGTGELF
TRBJ1-1 TRBV18 ASSSRQAVSDTEAF
TRBJ2-1 TRBV5-5 ASRRTGGANEQF
TRBJ1-4 TRBV7-9 ASSPRGGTGTEKLF
TRBJ2-1 TRBV7-6 ASSLGTATSGSSVDEQF
TRBJ1-2 TRBV6-5 ASTYTGSGGYT
TRBJ2-5 TRBV29-1 SVERTGGEETQY
TRBJ2-1 TRBV5-1 ASSLGLAGWEQF
TRBJ1-2 TRBV11-2 ASSSTGTANYGYT
TRBJ2-5 TRBV19 ASSGSSAQETQY
TRBJ2-2 TRBV7-7 ASSPRINRGSAGELF
TRBJ1-2 TRBV13 ASRDKDRNYGYT
TRBJ2-1 TRBV6-5 ASRREVANEQF
TRBJ2-1 TRBV7-3 ASSLNPASGRANEQF
TRBJ1-5 TRBV19 ASSIEKQGYHQPQH
TRBJ2-2 TRBV7-6 ASSLSGGNTGELF
TRBJ1-1 TRBV4-3 ASSQEFGVVAF
TRBJ1-1 TRBV5-1 ASSSTGPGHTEAF
TRBJ1-6 TRBV7-8 ASSLRTGINSPLH
TRBJ2-1 TRBV10-3 AISASGGIDNEQF
TRBJ2-7 TRBV11-2 ASSPLPGDGYEQY
TRBJ1-5 TRBV27 ASSSTGVPKRAQH
TRBJ1-4 TRBV5-6 ASSSTGTGHNEKLF
TRBJ1-1 TRBV3-1/TRBV3-2 ASSPPTVRNTEAF